This T cell receptor beta chain appears in the sequencing data of a study of blood T cell repertoires in COVID-19. Study-wide context: The United States, Italy and Spain supplied acute and convalescent COVID-19 samples. PBMCs, B-cell-depleted T cells, or T cells provided the cDNA or gDNA that made up the material.

Method: immunoSEQ multiplex PCR; TCRdb's copy keeps in-frame clones and lacks some. The profile shows some 83,000 clones, roughly 89% of them singletons. V was shortened by 3 bases and J by 8 bases, with 12 bases between the two germline ends. CDR3 size: 14 residues. The germline V gene has CDR1 SGDLS and CDR2 YYNGEE. The sequenced sample was peripheral blood. The V and J genes are TRBV9 and TRBJ1-6, with D possibly matching TRBD1 (6 bases). The receptor was derived from a man aged 45-65 years with acute or convalescent COVID-19. This CDR3 reads CASSEGVLYSPLHF. The CDR3 DNA is TGTGCCAGCAGCGAGGGGGTTTTGTATTCACCCCTCCACTTT.